These T cell receptor beta chains were read from a single sample in a study of OX40 agonist ivuxolimab in advanced cancers. The repertoire was sequenced with immunoSEQ multiplex PCR; TCRdb's copy has only in-frame clones and lacks some. This sample has under 200,000 clones, with 94% found just once. Here the sequenced sample was CD4+ or CD8+ T cells sorted from blood, taken in a trial of the OX40 agonist ivuxolimab. All receptors come from an adult with an advanced solid tumor such as melanoma, head and neck, liver or kidney cancer. The CDR3 runs from the conserved cysteine through the conserved F or W.

V gene,J gene,CDR3 protein
TRBV4-1,TRBJ1-3,CASSQGQMGAGNTIYF
TRBV29-1,TRBJ2-7,CSTGVGKRGEQYF
TRBV4-2,TRBJ1-5,CASSRRATGPGSSNSNQPQHF
TRBV2,TRBJ1-5,CASSVYRESNQPQHF
TRBV7-2,TRBJ2-6,CASSPRMTSGANVLTF
TRBV6-6,TRBJ1-2,CASRPPSYGYTF
TRBV6-1,TRBJ2-2,CASSILNSHTGELFF
TRBV11-3,TRBJ2-2,CASSSDRGDTGELFF
TRBV4-3,TRBJ1-5,CASSQDLGGLQPQHF
TRBV6-7,TRBJ2-5,CASRETSGTVGETQYF
TRBV19,TRBJ2-1,CASTETGRYYNEQFF
TRBV11-3,TRBJ2-5,CASSLGVGQETQYF
TRBV27,TRBJ1-1,CASSRPGTGGIAFF
TRBV19,TRBJ1-5,CASTPGSVSNQPQHF
TRBV10-3,TRBJ2-7,CAIREQGLTLYEQYF
TRBV14,TRBJ2-1,CASSQAPSWALNEQFF
TRBV18,TRBJ1-2,CASSPIVPGQGGHGYTF
TRBV19,TRBJ2-1,CASSVASGSTHNEQFF
TRBV7-2,TRBJ2-3,CASRGTGGRDTQYF
TRBV6-5,TRBJ1-6,CASSPGTGNSPLHF
TRBV7-6,TRBJ2-7,CASSFPTGRSSYEQYF
TRBV19,TRBJ2-3,CATSPQASTDTQYF
TRBV11-2,TRBJ1-1,CASSSLTGTMNTEAFF
TRBV28,TRBJ2-1,CATRGAGGSYNEQFF
TRBV7-9,TRBJ2-1,CASSLGADNEQFF
TRBV7-7,TRBJ2-5,CASSSPDREETQYF
TRBV29-1,TRBJ1-5,CSAAVRGTDQPQHF
TRBV7-2,TRBJ2-1,CASSLVGGNEQFF
TRBV25-1,TRBJ1-3,CASRGAGNTIYF
TRBV5-6,TRBJ1-4,CASSPTGATNEKLFF
TRBV7-9,TRBJ2-1,CASSLGSGRIKFF
TRBV4-3,TRBJ1-1,CASSQDRDRPTEAFF
TRBV10-1,TRBJ2-1,CASSELISGGEQFF
TRBV4-1,TRBJ1-4,CASSQVWGQGAEEGEKLFF
TRBV29-1,TRBJ1-1,CSVGIATGKGPNTEAFF
TRBV9,TRBJ2-3,CASAGESTDTQYF
TRBV2,TRBJ2-3,CASSIGLASTDTQYF
TRBV10-1,TRBJ2-3,CASSGMQGWTQYF
TRBV19,TRBJ1-2,CASSRDGPYYGYTF
TRBV15,TRBJ2-5,CATSRDTGKETQYF
TRBV5-8,TRBJ1-5,CASSEDLGQPQHF
TRBV10-2,TRBJ1-4,CASKRDRAEKLFF
TRBV19,TRBJ2-5,CASSMQGGGETQYF
TRBV6-5,TRBJ1-1,CASSYRGNTEAFF
TRBV18,TRBJ2-7,CASSPLPARDRGEQYF
TRBV7-6,TRBJ2-6,CASSPFRGANVLTF
TRBV27,TRBJ1-6,CASSLSGNNSPLHF
TRBV2,TRBJ2-2,CASSFLLNTGELFF
TRBV4-1,TRBJ2-5,CASSQGLGGETQYF
TRBV5-4,TRBJ2-5,CASSRNSGGTEETQYF
TRBV5-1,TRBJ2-7,CASSLRAGDEQYF
TRBV7-8,TRBJ2-7,CASSLAYTGLGYEQYF
TRBV11-2,TRBJ2-6,CASSLAEGAGANVLTF
TRBV19,TRBJ1-2,CASIRDELYGYTF
TRBV4-3,TRBJ1-1,CASSHGRGNTEAFF
TRBV28,TRBJ1-2,CASSLGRALYGYTF
TRBV4-1,TRBJ2-7,CASSQGGLVRYEQYF
TRBV6-5,TRBJ2-3,CASSQWTSTDTQYF
TRBV5-1,TRBJ1-1,CASSWTGQNTEAFF
TRBV6-6,TRBJ1-1,CASSGQSTMNTEAFF